Listed below are T cell receptor beta chains from one sample, sequenced in a study of cytomegalovirus exposure and HLA in healthy donors. Clones were sequenced by immunoSEQ multiplex PCR, and TCRdb holds only the in-frame ones, with some missing. The sample yields more than 95,000 clones, 75% seen once. Sequencing was done on a sample of PBMCs. The receptor set was obtained from a middle-aged man in good health and CMV-seronegative. Both conserved end residues are trimmed from each CDR3. Clone size is shown for a subset of rows, as once, few, many or a class of expanded clone.

.	TRBJ1-5	TRBV18	ASSPTGGGNNQPQH
.	TRBJ2-7	TRBV7-9	ASSSLIRGRAYEQY
.	TRBJ2-6	TRBV6-6	ASSYPLDRAGVLT
.	TRBJ1-1	TRBV4-2	ASSQGTGWFAF
.	TRBJ2-2	TRBV5-1	ASSFRRGDTGELF
.	TRBJ2-7	TRBV7-6	ASSLDGNRGYEQY
few	TRBJ1-1	TRBV6-6	ASTQGMWTEAF
.	TRBJ2-5	TRBV19	ASSTSGARQETQY
.	TRBJ2-7	TRBV7-2	ASSSSSGSYEQY
once	TRBJ2-3	TRBV29-1	SVKPGTSTDTQY
.	TRBJ2-5	TRBV7-2	ASSSGQAQTQY
.	TRBJ2-1	TRBV30	AWSVLGNYNEQF
.	TRBJ2-1	TRBV7-7	ASSPQGLGVSEQF
.	TRBJ2-7	TRBV30	AWRSPGFPAYEQY
.	TRBJ1-6	TRBV4-3	ASSQDSRSSSYNSPLH
.	TRBJ1-6	TRBV4-1	ASSQAGTDNSPLH
.	TRBJ2-7	TRBV4-1	ASSQDGAELEQY
.	TRBJ2-1	TRBV6-5	AAGTSGGDEQF
.	TRBJ2-1	TRBV4-3	ASSQGAGGQEIDNEQF
.	TRBJ2-2	TRBV5-6	ASSLSEGTGELF
.	TRBJ2-7	TRBV4-1	ASSQEDRGVLYEQY
.	TRBJ2-3	TRBV7-2	ASSVLAGDTQY
.	TRBJ2-5	TRBV5-6	ASSLNRKETQY
.	TRBJ1-2	TRBV7-6	ASSGGRVYGYT
.	TRBJ1-3	TRBV7-2	ASSLAGPQFGTGTSGNTIY
.	TRBJ2-7	TRBV6-5	ASSENRAGYEQY
.	TRBJ1-4	TRBV15	ATSRDPAGTNEKLF
few	TRBJ2-1	TRBV27	ASSLAGGPYNEQF
few	TRBJ2-5	TRBV9	ASSRRLAGGETQY
.	TRBJ2-5	TRBV7-9	ASSLSGGLETQY
.	TRBJ2-5	TRBV5-6	ASSEEDRDRVETQY
.	TRBJ2-6	TRBV18	ASSPRLAGGGANVLT
.	TRBJ1-1	TRBV5-1	ASSLGGQGQGTEAF
few	TRBJ1-2	TRBV7-2	ASSLMMGQGVSGYT
.	TRBJ1-1	TRBV5-8	ASSYWPKDRVEAF